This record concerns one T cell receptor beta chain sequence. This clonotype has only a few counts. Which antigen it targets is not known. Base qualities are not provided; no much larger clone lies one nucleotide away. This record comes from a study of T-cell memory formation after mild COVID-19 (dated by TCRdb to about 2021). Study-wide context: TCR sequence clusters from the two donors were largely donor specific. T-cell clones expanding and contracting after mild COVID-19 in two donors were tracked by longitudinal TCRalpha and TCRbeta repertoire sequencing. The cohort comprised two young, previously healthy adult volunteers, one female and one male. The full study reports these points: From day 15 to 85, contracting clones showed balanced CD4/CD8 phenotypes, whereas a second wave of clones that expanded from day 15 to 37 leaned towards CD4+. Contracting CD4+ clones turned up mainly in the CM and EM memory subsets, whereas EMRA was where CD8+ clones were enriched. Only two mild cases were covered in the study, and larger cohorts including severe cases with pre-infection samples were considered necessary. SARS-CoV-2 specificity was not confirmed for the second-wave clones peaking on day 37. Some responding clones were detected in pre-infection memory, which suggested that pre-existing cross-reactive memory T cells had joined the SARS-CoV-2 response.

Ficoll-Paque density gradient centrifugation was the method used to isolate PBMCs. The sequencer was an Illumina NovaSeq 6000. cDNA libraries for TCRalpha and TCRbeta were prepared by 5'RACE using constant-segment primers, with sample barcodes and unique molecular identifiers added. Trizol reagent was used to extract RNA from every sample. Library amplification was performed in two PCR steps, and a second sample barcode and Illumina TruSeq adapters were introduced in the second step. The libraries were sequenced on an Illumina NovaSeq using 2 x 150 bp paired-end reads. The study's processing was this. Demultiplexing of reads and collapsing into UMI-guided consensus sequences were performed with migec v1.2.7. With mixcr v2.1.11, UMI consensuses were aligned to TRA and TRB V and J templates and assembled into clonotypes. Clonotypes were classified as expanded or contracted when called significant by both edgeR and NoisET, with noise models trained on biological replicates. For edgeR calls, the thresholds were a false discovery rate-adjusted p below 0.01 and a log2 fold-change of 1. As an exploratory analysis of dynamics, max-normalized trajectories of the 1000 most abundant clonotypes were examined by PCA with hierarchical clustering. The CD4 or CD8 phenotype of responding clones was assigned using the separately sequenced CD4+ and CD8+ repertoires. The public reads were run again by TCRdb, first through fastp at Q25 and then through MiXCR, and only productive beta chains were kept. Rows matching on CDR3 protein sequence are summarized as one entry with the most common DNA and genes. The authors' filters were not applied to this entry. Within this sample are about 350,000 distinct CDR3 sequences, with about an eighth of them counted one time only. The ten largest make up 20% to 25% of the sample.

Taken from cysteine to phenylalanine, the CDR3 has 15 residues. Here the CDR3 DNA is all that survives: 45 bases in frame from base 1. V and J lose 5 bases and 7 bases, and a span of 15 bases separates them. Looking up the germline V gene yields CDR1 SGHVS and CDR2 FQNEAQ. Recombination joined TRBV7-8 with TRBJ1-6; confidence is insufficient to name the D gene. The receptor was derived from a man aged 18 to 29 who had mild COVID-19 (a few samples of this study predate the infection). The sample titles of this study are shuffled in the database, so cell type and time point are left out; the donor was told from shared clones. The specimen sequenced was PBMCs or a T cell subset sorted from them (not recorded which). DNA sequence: TGTGCCAGCAGCCGCCGGAGGGATATGAATTCACCCCTCCACTTT. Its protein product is CASSRRRDMNSPLHF.